Listed below are T cell receptor beta chains from one sample, sequenced in a study of CD8+CD57+ T cells in acquired aplastic anemia. TCRdb re-analysed the reads in MiXCR, keeping a single row per CDR3 protein. The sample lists about 270,000 distinct CDR3 sequences, less than 85% seen once, with about 41% in the top ten. The sample comprised sorted CD4+, CD8+, or CD8+CD57+ T cells (not recorded which) from PBMCs. The origin of the receptors is a human donor with aplastic anemia. Both conserved end residues are part of each CDR3. The order of the fields is clone size, V gene, J gene, D gene, CDR3 DNA, CDR3 protein. The D gene is left open where the match is weak. Size tells how often a clone was seen (once, few, many) or the class of an expanded clone, and some rows leave it out.

clone_size: NA
v_call: TRBV7-2
j_call: TRBJ2-1
d_call: TRBD1
cdr3_nt: TGTGCCAGCAGCTTTAGTCGGGACAGGGGCCATGAGCAGCAGTTCTTC
cdr3_aa: CASSFSRDRGHEQQFF

clone_size: many
v_call: TRBV29-1
j_call: TRBJ2-5
d_call: TRBD2
cdr3_nt: TGCAGCGTTGAAGGAATGGGGGGGGAGACCCAGTACTTC
cdr3_aa: CSVEGMGGETQYF

clone_size: NA
v_call: TRBV7-8
j_call: TRBJ2-3
d_call: NA
cdr3_nt: TGTGCCAGCAGCTTTGATCCAGACGCGACAGCGCTTTCCTTT
cdr3_aa: CASSFDPDATALSF

clone_size: NA
v_call: TRBV9
j_call: TRBJ1-2
d_call: TRBD1
cdr3_nt: TGTGCCAGCAGTTTGGCAGGGGGCGCCGACTATGGAAACACCTTC
cdr3_aa: CASSLAGGADYGNTF

clone_size: few
v_call: TRBV7-9
j_call: TRBJ2-1
d_call: NA
cdr3_nt: NA
cdr3_aa: CASSAVAETQYFGQFF

clone_size: NA
v_call: TRBV7-2
j_call: TRBJ1-6
d_call: NA
cdr3_nt: TGTGCCAGCAGCTTAATACCGTCAGGGGCGAACACCGGGCTCCACTTT
cdr3_aa: CASSLIPSGANTGLHF

clone_size: few
v_call: TRBV11-3
j_call: TRBJ2-6
d_call: NA
cdr3_nt: TGTGCCAGCAGCTTAGAGGTTAGATACGGGGCCAACGTCCTGACTTTC
cdr3_aa: CASSLEVRYGANVLTF

clone_size: NA
v_call: TRBV25-1
j_call: TRBJ2-3
d_call: TRBD2
cdr3_nt: TGTGCCAGCAGTGCCCTAGCGGGAGCTAGTGATACGCAGTACTTT
cdr3_aa: CASSALAGASDTQYF

clone_size: NA
v_call: TRBV7-2
j_call: TRBJ1-5
d_call: TRBD1
cdr3_nt: TGTGCCAGCAGCTTGGGAGGGGGCGCCGACTATGGCTACCAGCATTTT
cdr3_aa: CASSLGGGADYGYQHF

clone_size: NA
v_call: TRBV29-1
j_call: TRBJ2-3
d_call: NA
cdr3_nt: TGCAGCGCCCAGAGCTCCTACGATGAGCAGTACTTT
cdr3_aa: CSAQSSYDEQYF

clone_size: few
v_call: TRBV13
j_call: TRBJ1-1
d_call: NA
cdr3_nt: TGTGCCAGCAGCTCCCTGACAGGGAACACTGAAGCTTTCTTT
cdr3_aa: CASSSLTGNTEAFF

clone_size: NA
v_call: TRBV11-2
j_call: TRBJ1-5
d_call: NA
cdr3_nt: TGCGCCAGCGCCGGGACTAGCTTCCAACGTCAGCCCCAGCATTTT
cdr3_aa: CASAGTSFQRQPQHF

clone_size: NA
v_call: TRBV7-2
j_call: TRBJ1-2
d_call: TRBD1
cdr3_nt: TGTGCCAGCAGCTATGACAGGGGTCATTATGGCTACACCTTC
cdr3_aa: CASSYDRGHYGYTF

clone_size: once
v_call: TRBV7-9
j_call: TRBJ2-5
d_call: NA
cdr3_nt: TGTGCCAGCAGCTTTGAAAGAAGGCAGGGGACCCATGAGTTC
cdr3_aa: CASSFERRQGTHEF

clone_size: NA
v_call: TRBV9
j_call: TRBJ2-3
d_call: NA
cdr3_nt: TGTGCCAGCGGCGGCGGGGGCAGAGAGACGGAGTATTTT
cdr3_aa: CASGGGGRETEYF

clone_size: NA
v_call: TRBV5-4
j_call: TRBJ1-6
d_call: NA
cdr3_nt: TGTGCCAGCAGCTTGAGGAACGGCGGCTATAATTCACCCCTCCACTTT
cdr3_aa: CASSLRNGGYNSPLHF

clone_size: once
v_call: TRBV7-2
j_call: TRBJ2-1
d_call: NA
cdr3_nt: TGTGCCAGCAGCTTTCAAAGAGGCGCCGGCTATGGTTACCAGTTCTTC
cdr3_aa: CASSFQRGAGYGYQFF

clone_size: NA
v_call: TRBV7-2
j_call: TRBJ1-1
d_call: TRBD1
cdr3_nt: TGCGCCAGCAGCTTAGCAGGGGGCGCCGACTGTGGCGACTTCTTT
cdr3_aa: CASSLAGGADCGDFF

clone_size: NA
v_call: TRBV7-3
j_call: TRBJ1-6
d_call: NA
cdr3_nt: TGTGCCAGCAGTTCTAGCGGGTCTTGGGGACCCATCCAGTTT
cdr3_aa: CASSSSGSWGPIQF

clone_size: NA
v_call: TRBV7-2
j_call: TRBJ2-1
d_call: NA
cdr3_nt: TGTGCCAGCAGCTTAGCGGGAGGGGGGGTCACGGAGTGGTTCTTC
cdr3_aa: CASSLAGGGVTEWFF

clone_size: NA
v_call: TRBV7-8
j_call: TRBJ2-3
d_call: NA
cdr3_nt: TGCGCCAGCAGCTTAGGGGGGGGTAACGAAACACAGTTTTTT
cdr3_aa: CASSLGGGNETQFF

clone_size: NA
v_call: TRBV9
j_call: TRBJ2-5
d_call: NA
cdr3_nt: TGTGCCACCAGCGGAGGGGTAGACCGAGAGAAGCCCCACTTC
cdr3_aa: CATSGGVDREKPHF

clone_size: NA
v_call: TRBV25-1
j_call: TRBJ1-4
d_call: NA
cdr3_nt: TGTGCCAGCAGTGAACAAGGGCCTGCCGATGAAAAACTGTTTTTT
cdr3_aa: CASSEQGPADEKLFF

clone_size: once
v_call: TRBV7-9
j_call: TRBJ2-1
d_call: NA
cdr3_nt: TGTGCCAGCAGCTTTGGGAGAAGCGGTGGGAGGTTCTTC
cdr3_aa: CASSFGRSGGRFF

clone_size: NA
v_call: TRBV19
j_call: TRBJ2-3
d_call: TRBD2
cdr3_nt: TGTGCCAGTAGTTTAGCGGGCGGAGCCTATACTGAGTATTTT
cdr3_aa: CASSLAGGAYTEYF

clone_size: once
v_call: TRBV9
j_call: TRBJ1-1
d_call: NA
cdr3_nt: TGTGCCAGCAGCGTAGGAGGGCTAGCGGGAGATAATGCTTTCTTT
cdr3_aa: CASSVGGLAGDNAFF

clone_size: NA
v_call: TRBV7-7
j_call: TRBJ1-6
d_call: NA
cdr3_nt: NA
cdr3_aa: CAVLGGAETQYFDF

clone_size: NA
v_call: TRBV20-1
j_call: TRBJ2-7
d_call: TRBD2
cdr3_nt: TGCAGTGCTAGAACAACTAGCGGGGGGTGGTACGAGCAGTACTTC
cdr3_aa: CSARTTSGGWYEQYF

clone_size: NA
v_call: TRBV5-1
j_call: TRBJ1-1
d_call: NA
cdr3_nt: TGCGCCAGCACCCTACAGGGAACAGGAAACACTGAAGCTTTCTTT
cdr3_aa: CASTLQGTGNTEAFF

clone_size: NA
v_call: TRBV7-2
j_call: TRBJ2-1
d_call: NA
cdr3_nt: TGTGCCAGCAGCTTACTCTCTCAAGCTACGCAGTTCTTC
cdr3_aa: CASSLLSQATQFF

clone_size: NA
v_call: TRBV11-3
j_call: TRBJ1-2
d_call: NA
cdr3_nt: TGTGCCAGCAGCTTAGATCTGAACGGGCTCGTATGTGGCTACACCTTC
cdr3_aa: CASSLDLNGLVCGYTF

clone_size: once
v_call: TRBV19
j_call: TRBJ2-1
d_call: TRBD2
cdr3_nt: TGTGCCAGCAGCTTAACTAGCGGGGACTACTATAATGAGCAGTTCTTC
cdr3_aa: CASSLTSGDYYNEQFF

clone_size: NA
v_call: TRBV15
j_call: TRBJ1-1
d_call: NA
cdr3_nt: TGTGCCACCAGCAGAGAATCCGCGAGGGACACTAAAGCTTTCTTT
cdr3_aa: CATSRESARDTKAFF

clone_size: NA
v_call: TRBV11-3
j_call: TRBJ2-1
d_call: TRBD2
cdr3_nt: TGTGCCAGCAGCTTAATGCTGGGGGGGGACGAGGAGCAGTTCTTC
cdr3_aa: CASSLMLGGDEEQFF

clone_size: NA
v_call: TRBV29-1
j_call: TRBJ1-6
d_call: TRBD1
cdr3_nt: TGCAGCGTCACTCTGGGACAGGGAAGTTCACCCCTCCACTTT
cdr3_aa: CSVTLGQGSSPLHF

clone_size: once
v_call: TRBV7-3
j_call: TRBJ2-5
d_call: NA
cdr3_nt: TGTGCCAGCAGCAGAGCTAGTCAGCAAGAGACTGAGTACTTC
cdr3_aa: CASSRASQQETEYF

clone_size: NA
v_call: TRBV15
j_call: TRBJ1-6
d_call: NA
cdr3_nt: TGTGCCAGCAGCGGGCACGGCCTGAATTCACCCCTCCACTTT
cdr3_aa: CASSGHGLNSPLHF

clone_size: NA
v_call: TRBV11-3
j_call: TRBJ2-5
d_call: TRBD1
cdr3_nt: TGTGCCAGCAGCTTAAGTGTGACAGGGGGAGGGACCCAGTACTTC
cdr3_aa: CASSLSVTGGGTQYF

clone_size: NA
v_call: TRBV9
j_call: TRBJ2-1
d_call: NA
cdr3_nt: TGTGCCAGCAGCATAGACAGCGCCTCCTACAATGCACAGTTCTTC
cdr3_aa: CASSIDSASYNAQFF

clone_size: NA
v_call: TRBV7-6
j_call: TRBJ2-5
d_call: NA
cdr3_nt: TGTGCCAGCAGCTGCGCTACAGGGAGTGAAGCTTTCTTTTTC
cdr3_aa: CASSCATGSEAFFF

clone_size: many
v_call: TRBV7-8
j_call: TRBJ2-1
d_call: NA
cdr3_nt: TGTGCCAGCAGCTTAGCGGGAGGTCCCGGTACGCAGGAGCAGTTCTTC
cdr3_aa: CASSLAGGPGTQEQFF

clone_size: NA
v_call: TRBV6-1
j_call: TRBJ2-1
d_call: NA
cdr3_nt: TGTGCCAGCGGGGGCAACTCCTACAATGAGCAGTTCTTC
cdr3_aa: CASGGNSYNEQFF

clone_size: NA
v_call: TRBV5-6
j_call: TRBJ2-1
d_call: TRBD2
cdr3_nt: TGTGCCAGCAGCGAATGGGGCGGGGGGTTTTTCAATGAGCAGTTCTTC
cdr3_aa: CASSEWGGGFFNEQFF

clone_size: once
v_call: TRBV4-3
j_call: TRBJ2-7
d_call: NA
cdr3_nt: TGCGCCAGCAGCCAAGGGCCAGGGGCCTACGCGCAGTACTTC
cdr3_aa: CASSQGPGAYAQYF

clone_size: NA
v_call: TRBV9
j_call: TRBJ2-3
d_call: NA
cdr3_nt: TGTGCCAGCAGCGTAGCGGGACGTAGCACAGATCAGTATTTT
cdr3_aa: CASSVAGRSTDQYF

clone_size: NA
v_call: TRBV11-3
j_call: TRBJ2-5
d_call: TRBD1
cdr3_nt: TGCGCCGGAAAGGGGGCTCGGACGGCCCAGTACTTC
cdr3_aa: CAGKGARTAQYF

clone_size: once
v_call: TRBV7-3
j_call: TRBJ2-2
d_call: NA
cdr3_nt: TGTGCCAGCAGCTTAGTGCCCGGTCAGCTGTTGTTT
cdr3_aa: CASSLVPGQLLF

clone_size: NA
v_call: TRBV9
j_call: TRBJ2-3
d_call: NA
cdr3_nt: TGTGCCAGCAGCGGGGGGGACCGACAGGGACGAAATTTT
cdr3_aa: CASSGGDRQGRNF

clone_size: NA
v_call: TRBV5-1
j_call: TRBJ2-1
d_call: NA
cdr3_nt: TGCGCCAGCACCCCGGGCCAGTACTATGAGCAGTTCTTC
cdr3_aa: CASTPGQYYEQFF

clone_size: once
v_call: TRBV19
j_call: TRBJ1-2
d_call: TRBD1
cdr3_nt: TGTGCCAGTAGTACATCCTACAGGGGGCGCAACTATGGCTACACCTTC
cdr3_aa: CASSTSYRGRNYGYTF

clone_size: NA
v_call: TRBV9
j_call: TRBJ2-5
d_call: NA
cdr3_nt: TGTGCCAGCAGCAGAGGCAGCAGGCAAGAGCACAGGTACTTC
cdr3_aa: CASSRGSRQEHRYF

clone_size: NA
v_call: TRBV5-4
j_call: TRBJ1-1
d_call: NA
cdr3_nt: TGTGCCAGCAGCTTTACTAGCGCGGTGATGAACACTGAAGCTTTCTTT
cdr3_aa: CASSFTSAVMNTEAFF

clone_size: NA
v_call: TRBV7-9
j_call: TRBJ1-6
d_call: TRBD1
cdr3_nt: TGTGCCAGCAGCACCCAGACAGGGGAACGTTCACCCCTCCACTTT
cdr3_aa: CASSTQTGERSPLHF

clone_size: NA
v_call: TRBV11-3
j_call: TRBJ1-6
d_call: NA
cdr3_nt: TGTGCCAGCAGCTTAAAGCTGAAAGGCCATAATTCACCCCTCCACTTT
cdr3_aa: CASSLKLKGHNSPLHF

clone_size: NA
v_call: TRBV7-9
j_call: TRBJ2-5
d_call: NA
cdr3_nt: TGTGCCACCAGCAGAGCTAGCGAGAAAGAGACCCAGTACTTC
cdr3_aa: CATSRASEKETQYF